Sequencing of this TCR beta chain was carried out in a study of blood T cell repertoires in COVID-19. Looking at the study overall: Acute and convalescent COVID-19 specimens originated in the United States, Italy and Spain. Sources were T cells, B-cell-depleted T cells, or PBMCs; the material itself was cDNA or gDNA.

As originally analysed: Amplifying reference gene primers gave estimates of nucleated cell counts. TCRdb keeps only in-frame clones here, not all; method: immunoSEQ multiplex PCR. The V and J calls and clone size come from that table; D and trimming were worked out from the DNA. The sample includes about 73,000 clones, roughly 80% seen only once; the top ten take approximately 22%. V was trimmed by 7 bases and J by 1 base, leaving 8 bases between them. The CDR3 consists of 13 residues. Germline CDR1 MNHEY, CDR2 SMNVEV (reference sequence). The V call is TRBV27, the J call TRBJ1-3; D may be TRBD1 (5 bases). Material for sequencing was peripheral blood. The TCR sequence derives from a woman in her seventies with acute or convalescent COVID-19. CDR3 sequence reads: CASNSGSGNTIYF. The CDR3 coding sequence is TGTGCCAGCAATTCAGGGTCTGGAAACACCATATATTTT.